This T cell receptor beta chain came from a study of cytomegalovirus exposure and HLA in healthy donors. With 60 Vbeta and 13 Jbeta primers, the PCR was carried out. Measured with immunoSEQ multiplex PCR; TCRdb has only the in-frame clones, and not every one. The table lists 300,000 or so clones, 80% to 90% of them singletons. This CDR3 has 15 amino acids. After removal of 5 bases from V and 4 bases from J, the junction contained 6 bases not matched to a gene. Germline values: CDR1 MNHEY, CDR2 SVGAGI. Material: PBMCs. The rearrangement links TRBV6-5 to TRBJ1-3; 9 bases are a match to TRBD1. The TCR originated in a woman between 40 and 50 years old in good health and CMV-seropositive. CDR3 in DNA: TGTGCCAGCAGTGGAACAGGGGGCGCGGGAAACACCATATATTTT. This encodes CASSGTGGAGNTIYF.